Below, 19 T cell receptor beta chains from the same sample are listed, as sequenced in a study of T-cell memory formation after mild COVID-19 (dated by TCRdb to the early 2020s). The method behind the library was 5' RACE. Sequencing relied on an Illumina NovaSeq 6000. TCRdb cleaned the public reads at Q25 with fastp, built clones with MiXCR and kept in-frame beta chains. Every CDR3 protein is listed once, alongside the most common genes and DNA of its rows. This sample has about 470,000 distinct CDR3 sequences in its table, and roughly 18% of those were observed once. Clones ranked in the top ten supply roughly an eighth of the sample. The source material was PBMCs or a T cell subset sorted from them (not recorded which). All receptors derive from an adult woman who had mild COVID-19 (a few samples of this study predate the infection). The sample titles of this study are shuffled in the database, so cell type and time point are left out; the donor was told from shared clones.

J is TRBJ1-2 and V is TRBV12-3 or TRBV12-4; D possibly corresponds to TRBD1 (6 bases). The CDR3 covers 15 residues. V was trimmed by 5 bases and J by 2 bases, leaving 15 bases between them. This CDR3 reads CASSPTGVYNYGYTF. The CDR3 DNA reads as TGTGCCAGCAGTCCGACAGGTGTTTACAACTATGGCTACACCTTC.

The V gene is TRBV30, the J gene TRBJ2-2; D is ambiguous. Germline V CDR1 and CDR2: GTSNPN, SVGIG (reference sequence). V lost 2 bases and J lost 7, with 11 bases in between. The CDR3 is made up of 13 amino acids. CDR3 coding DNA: TGTGCCTGGAGTTCCCGAGTCCGCGGGGAGCTGTTTTTT. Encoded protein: CAWSSRVRGELFF.

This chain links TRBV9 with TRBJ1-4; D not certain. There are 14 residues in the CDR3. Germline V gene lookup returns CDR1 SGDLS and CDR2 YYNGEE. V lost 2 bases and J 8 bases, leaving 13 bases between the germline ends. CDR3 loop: CASSVSSEGEKLFF. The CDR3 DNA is TGTGCCAGCAGCGTGTCCTCGGAGGGAGAAAAACTGTTTTTT.

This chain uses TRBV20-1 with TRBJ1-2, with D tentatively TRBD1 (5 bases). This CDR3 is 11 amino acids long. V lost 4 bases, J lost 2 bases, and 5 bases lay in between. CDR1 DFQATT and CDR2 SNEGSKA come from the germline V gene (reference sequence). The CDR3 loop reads CSATGNYGYTF. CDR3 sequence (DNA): TGCAGTGCTACAGGGAACTATGGCTACACCTTC.

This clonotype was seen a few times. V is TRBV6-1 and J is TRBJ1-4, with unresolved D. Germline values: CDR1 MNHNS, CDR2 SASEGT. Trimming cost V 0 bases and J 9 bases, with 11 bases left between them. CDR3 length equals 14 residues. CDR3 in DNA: TGTGCCAGCAGTGAAGCTGGGAGGGTTCAAAAACTGTTTTTT. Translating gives CASSEAGRVQKLFF.

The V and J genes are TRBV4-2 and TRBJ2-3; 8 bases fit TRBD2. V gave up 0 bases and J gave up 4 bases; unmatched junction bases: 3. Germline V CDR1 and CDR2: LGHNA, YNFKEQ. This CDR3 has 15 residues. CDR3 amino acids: CASSQDRGGPDTQYF. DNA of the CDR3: TGTGCCAGCAGCCAAGATCGGGGGGGCCCAGATACGCAGTATTTT.

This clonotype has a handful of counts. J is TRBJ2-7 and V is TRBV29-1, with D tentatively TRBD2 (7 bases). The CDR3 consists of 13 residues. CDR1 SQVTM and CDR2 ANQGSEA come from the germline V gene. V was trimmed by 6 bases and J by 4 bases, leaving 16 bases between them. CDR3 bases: TGCAGCGTCTCGGGCAGGGGACTATACGAGCAGTACTTC. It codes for CSVSGRGLYEQYF.

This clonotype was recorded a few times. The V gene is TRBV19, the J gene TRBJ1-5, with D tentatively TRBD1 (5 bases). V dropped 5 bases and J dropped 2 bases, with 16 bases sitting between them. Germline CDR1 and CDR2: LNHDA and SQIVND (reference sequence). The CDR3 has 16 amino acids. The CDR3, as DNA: TGTGCCAGTAGTGCAGGGTACAACCTGGGCAATCAGCCCCAGCATTTT. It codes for CASSAGYNLGNQPQHF.

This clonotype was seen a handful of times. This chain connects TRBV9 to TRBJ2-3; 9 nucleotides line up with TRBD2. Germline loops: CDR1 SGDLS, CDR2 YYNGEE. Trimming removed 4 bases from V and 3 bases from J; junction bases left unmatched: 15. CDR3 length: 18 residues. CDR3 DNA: TGTGCCAGCAGCCCCACACCCGGGACTAGCTGGGGAACAGATACGCAGTATTTT. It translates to CASSPTPGTSWGTDTQYF.

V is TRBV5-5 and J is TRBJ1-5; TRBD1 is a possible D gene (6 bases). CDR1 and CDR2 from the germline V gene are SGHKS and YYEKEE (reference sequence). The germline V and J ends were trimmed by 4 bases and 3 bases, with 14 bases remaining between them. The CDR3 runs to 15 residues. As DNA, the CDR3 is TGTGCCAGCAGCCCGGTGGGGGGGCCCAATCAGCCCCAGCATTTT. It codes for CASSPVGGPNQPQHF.

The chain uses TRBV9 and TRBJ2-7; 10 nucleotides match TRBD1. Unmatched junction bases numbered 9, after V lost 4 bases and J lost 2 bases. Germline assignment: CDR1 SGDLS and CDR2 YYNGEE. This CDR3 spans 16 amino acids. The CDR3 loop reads CASSLRDRGPPYEQYF. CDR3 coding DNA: TGTGCCAGCAGCCTCCGAGACAGGGGGCCGCCCTACGAGCAGTACTTC. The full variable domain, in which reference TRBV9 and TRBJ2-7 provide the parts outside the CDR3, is DSGVTQTPKHLITATGQRVTLRCSPRSGDLSVYWYQQSLDQGLQFLIQYYNGEERAKGNILERFSAQQFPDLHSELNLSSLELGDSALYFCASSLRDRGPPYEQYFGPGTRLTVT.

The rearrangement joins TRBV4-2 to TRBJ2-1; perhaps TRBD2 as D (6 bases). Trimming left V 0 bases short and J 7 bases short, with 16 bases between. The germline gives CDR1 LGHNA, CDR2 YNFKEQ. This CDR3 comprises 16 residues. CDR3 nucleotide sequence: TGTGCCAGCAGCCAAGATAGGCTAGCGTGGGTGAATGAGCAGTTCTTC. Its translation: CASSQDRLAWVNEQFF.

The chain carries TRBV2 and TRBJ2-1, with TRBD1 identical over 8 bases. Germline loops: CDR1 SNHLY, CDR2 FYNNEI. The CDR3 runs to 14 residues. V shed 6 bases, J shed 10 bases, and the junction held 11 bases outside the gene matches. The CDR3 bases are TGTGCCAGCAGCCGGGAACAGGGGGAAGGCGAGCAGTTCTTC. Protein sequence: CASSREQGEGEQFF.

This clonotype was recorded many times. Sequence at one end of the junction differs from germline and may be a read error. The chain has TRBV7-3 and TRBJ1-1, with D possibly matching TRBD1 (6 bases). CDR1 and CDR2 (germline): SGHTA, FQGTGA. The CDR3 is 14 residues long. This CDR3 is CASSPLGGGTEAFF. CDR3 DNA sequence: TGCGCCAGCAGCCCCTTGGGGGGCGGGACTGAAGCTTTCTTT.

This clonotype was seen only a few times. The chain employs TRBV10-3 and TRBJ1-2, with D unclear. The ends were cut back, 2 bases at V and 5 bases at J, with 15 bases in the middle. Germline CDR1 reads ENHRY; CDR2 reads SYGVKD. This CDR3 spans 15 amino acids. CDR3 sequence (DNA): TGTGCCATCAGTGAGATTTTCGCGGGAAATTATGGCTACACCTTC. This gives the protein CAISEIFAGNYGYTF.

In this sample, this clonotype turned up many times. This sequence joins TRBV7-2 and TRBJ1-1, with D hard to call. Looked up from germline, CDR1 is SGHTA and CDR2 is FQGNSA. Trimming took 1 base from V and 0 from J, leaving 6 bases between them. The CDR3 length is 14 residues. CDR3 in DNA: TGTGCCAGCAGCTTAGTAGGGATGAACACTGAAGCTTTCTTT. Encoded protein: CASSLVGMNTEAFF.

The CDR3, as DNA: TGTGCCAGTAGTACCACCGCGGACGCGGGCAATCAGCCCCAGCATTTT. Protein sequence: CASSTTADAGNQPQHF. The chain is built from TRBV19 and TRBJ1-5; D ambiguous. The germline gives CDR1 LNHDA, CDR2 SQIVND (reference sequence). The CDR3 sequence is 16 residues long. V dropped 4 bases and J dropped 2 bases, with 15 bases sitting between them.

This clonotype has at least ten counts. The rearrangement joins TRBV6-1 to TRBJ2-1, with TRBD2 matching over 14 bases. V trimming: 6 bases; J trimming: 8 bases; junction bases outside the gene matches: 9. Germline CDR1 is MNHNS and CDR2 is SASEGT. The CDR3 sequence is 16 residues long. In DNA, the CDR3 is TGTGCCAGCAGCGGTACCGGGACTAGCGGGAGAGATGAGCAGTTCTTC. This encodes CASSGTGTSGRDEQFF.

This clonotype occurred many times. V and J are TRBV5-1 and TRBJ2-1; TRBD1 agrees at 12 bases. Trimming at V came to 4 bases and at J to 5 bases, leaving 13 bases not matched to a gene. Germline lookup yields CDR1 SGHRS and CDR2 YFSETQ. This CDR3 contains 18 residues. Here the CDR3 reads CASSPGTGGRGTNNEQFF. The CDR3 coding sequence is TGCGCCAGCAGCCCGGGGACAGGGGGCCGCGGGACCAACAATGAGCAGTTCTTC.